The next 23 T cell receptor beta chains were all read from a single sample in a study of T-cell memory formation after mild COVID-19. TCRdb reprocessed the 5' RACE reads via MiXCR and lists one record per CDR3 protein. The data show under 450,000 distinct CDR3 sequences, 20% to 25% seen once. Sequenced material: PBMCs or a T cell subset sorted from them (not recorded which). The receptor source for this set is an adult woman who had mild COVID-19 (a few samples of this study predate the infection). Cell type and time point are not known.

This clonotype was counted between two and nine times. The genes are TRBV20-1 and TRBJ1-1; tentative D call: TRBD1 (5 bases). Looked up from germline, CDR1 is DFQATT and CDR2 is SNEGSKA (reference sequence). The CDR3 covers 14 residues. Trimming cost V 0 bases and J 1 base, with 9 bases left between them. CDR3 protein: CSAREARANTEAFF. For the CDR3, the DNA is TGCAGTGCTAGAGAGGCCAGGGCGAACACTGAAGCTTTCTTT.

This clonotype was observed a handful of times. J is TRBJ1-1 and V is TRBV4-3, with no clear D. V was clipped by 1 base and J by 1 base, with 10 bases between them. CDR3 length: 15 amino acids. Germline CDR1 and CDR2: LGHNA and YSLEER. The CDR3 coding sequence is TGCGCCAGCAGCCAAGGCCCGGTGGCGAACACTGAAGCTTTCTTT. Translation: CASSQGPVANTEAFF.

The chain recombines TRBV20-1 with TRBJ1-1, with 10 bases aligning to TRBD1. J was trimmed by 1 base and V by 0 bases; bases with no gene match: 2. This CDR3 region has 15 residues. Germline CDR1 and CDR2: DFQATT and SNEGSKA (reference sequence). This CDR3 is CSARDRDRGNTEAFF. DNA for the CDR3: TGCAGTGCTAGAGATAGGGACAGGGGGAACACTGAAGCTTTCTTT.

A few counts support this clonotype. The gene calls are TRBV6-2 or TRBV6-3 and TRBJ2-5; D not resolved. In germline, CDR1 is MNHEY, CDR2 SVGEGT. CDR3 length: 15 amino acids. Trimming took 0 bases from V and 2 from J, leaving 10 bases between them. CDR3 protein: CASSYSTGRQETQYF. In DNA form, the CDR3 reads TGTGCCAGCAGTTACTCGACGGGCCGGCAAGAGACCCAGTACTTC.

In its sample, this clonotype was seen a few times. The chain combines TRBV7-6 with TRBJ2-5; 7 positions agree with TRBD1. Germline CDR1 is SGHVS and CDR2 is FNYEAQ. This CDR3 is 15 amino acids long. J lost 2 bases, V lost 5 bases, and 8 bases had no gene match. CDR3 nucleotide sequence: TGTGCCAGCAGCCGACAGGGACACAGACAAGAGACCCAGTACTTC. Protein product: CASSRQGHRQETQYF.

In its sample, this clonotype was seen a few times. The V and J genes are TRBV13 and TRBJ1-6, with TRBD1 as a possible D gene (5 bases). This CDR3 spans 13 amino acids. Trimming left V 2 bases short and J 10 bases short, with 9 bases between. CDR1 is PRHDT, CDR2 FYEKMQ, per germline (reference sequence). The CDR3 bases are TGTGCCAGCAGCTTACGGGGGGACTCACCCCTCCACTTT. Translating gives CASSLRGDSPLHF.

The gene calls are TRBV30 and TRBJ1-6, with D perhaps matching TRBD1 (5 bases). The V end lost 0 bases, the J end lost 6 bases, and 15 bases lay between the germline ends. The CDR3 sequence is 16 residues long. Germline CDR1 and CDR2: GTSNPN and SVGIG (reference sequence). The CDR3 sequence: CAWSVLRGGGNSPLHF. The CDR3 region has the DNA TGTGCCTGGAGTGTACTCCGGGGGGGAGGTAATTCACCCCTCCACTTT.

This clonotype was detected a few times. This rearrangement joins TRBV6-6 to TRBJ2-7, with D perhaps matching TRBD1 (7 bases). Per the germline V gene, CDR1 is MNHNY and CDR2 is SVGAGI (reference sequence). V gave up 4 bases and J gave up 3 bases, with 16 bases separating them. This CDR3 is built from 15 residues. The CDR3 nucleotides read TGTGCCAGCAGTTCCGCGGGACAGATTAACTACGAGCAGTACTTC. Amino acids: CASSSAGQINYEQYF.

This chain joins TRBV27 and TRBJ1-3, with TRBD1 as a possible D gene (5 bases). Germline V gene sequence: CDR1 MNHEY, CDR2 SMNVEV (reference sequence). The V end lost 3 bases, the J end lost 2 bases, and 11 bases lay between the germline ends. This CDR3 is 15 amino acids long. CDR3: CASSFQGAAGNTIYF. In DNA form, the CDR3 reads TGTGCCAGCAGTTTTCAGGGCGCGGCTGGAAACACCATATATTTT.

This clonotype was detected a few times. The genes are TRBV11-2 and TRBJ2-7; D not certain. The CDR3 has 16 amino acids. V was trimmed by 0 bases and J by 2 bases, leaving 14 bases between them. The germline gives CDR1 SGHAT, CDR2 FQNNGV. CDR3 amino acids: CASSLDMASSPYEQYF. CDR3 coding DNA: TGTGCCAGCAGCTTAGATATGGCAAGTTCTCCCTACGAGCAGTACTTC.

The chain is built from TRBV6-2 or TRBV6-3 and TRBJ2-5; 7 nucleotides line up with TRBD1. Looked up from germline, CDR1 is MNHEY and CDR2 is SVGEGT. The CDR3 runs 15 residues. With V trimmed by 3 bases and J by 5 bases, 9 bases remained unmatched. The CDR3 coding sequence is TGTGCCAGCAGTTATCCGGACAGGCGGGTGGAGACCCAGTACTTC. Translating gives CASSYPDRRVETQYF.

The genes are TRBV29-1 and TRBJ2-2, with 16 positions matching TRBD2. This CDR3 has 17 residues. V gave up 4 bases and J gave up 1 base; unmatched junction bases: 3. CDR1 and CDR2 (germline): SQVTM, ANQGSEA. The CDR3 here is CSVVGTSGRGNTGELFF. The CDR3 coding sequence is TGCAGCGTTGTCGGGACTAGCGGGAGGGGGAACACCGGGGAGCTGTTTTTT.

This clonotype appeared many times. J is TRBJ1-5 and V is TRBV15; 11 bases are shared with TRBD1. The length of the CDR3 is 15 residues. The V gene end was trimmed by 1 base and the J gene end by 6 bases; junction bases not matched to a gene: 2. Germline V gene data show CDR1 as LNHNV and CDR2 as YYDKDF (reference sequence). The DNA of the CDR3 is TGTGCCACCAGCAGAGGGGACAGGGGGATTCAGCCCCAGCATTTT. Translated: CATSRGDRGIQPQHF.

The gene calls are TRBV29-1 and TRBJ2-4; the match to TRBD1 covers 7 bases. Germline V gives CDR1 SQVTM, CDR2 ANQGSEA. The CDR3 sequence is 12 residues long. V gave up 6 bases and J gave up 1 base; unmatched junction bases: 0. The CDR3 is CSVTGAKNIQYF. The CDR3, as DNA: TGCAGCGTGACAGGGGCCAAAAACATTCAGTACTTC.

This clonotype was seen at least ten times. The chain links TRBV27 to TRBJ1-1; perhaps TRBD1 as D (5 bases). From germline, CDR1 is MNHEY and CDR2 SMNVEV (reference sequence). Trimming stripped 6 bases from V and 1 base from J, with 9 bases between. The CDR3 extends over 13 amino acids. The CDR3 region has the DNA TGTGCCAGCAGCAGGGCGGGGAACACTGAAGCTTTCTTT. The encoded protein is CASSRAGNTEAFF.

V and J are TRBV6-6 and TRBJ2-1; TRBD2 is a possible D gene (6 bases). The germline V and J ends were trimmed by 2 bases and 0 bases, with 14 bases remaining between them. The CDR3 extends over 17 amino acids. Germline CDR1 and CDR2: MNHNY and SVGAGI (reference sequence). CDR3 sequence: CASSYGGRLLSYNEQFF. The CDR3 DNA is TGTGCCAGCAGTTACGGAGGGAGGCTCCTCTCCTACAATGAGCAGTTCTTC.

The V and J genes are TRBV29-1 and TRBJ2-2; no reliable D call. Trimming took 4 bases from V and 6 from J, leaving 9 bases between them. CDR1 SQVTM and CDR2 ANQGSEA come from the germline V gene. This CDR3 spans 12 amino acids. DNA for the CDR3: TGCAGCGTTGGGATGTGGGCCGGGGAGCTGTTTTTT. The encoded protein is CSVGMWAGELFF.

The CDR3 region is CASSPRLRGHGELFF. DNA for the CDR3: TGCGCCAGCAGCCCCCGTTTGCGCGGACACGGGGAGCTGTTTTTT. The chain links TRBV5-1 to TRBJ2-2; weak D call: TRBD1 (5 bases). Per the germline V gene, CDR1 is SGHRS and CDR2 is YFSETQ. V lost 4 bases and J lost 7, with 17 bases in between. This CDR3 has 15 amino acids.

This clonotype has more than one count but fewer than ten. The J gene is TRBJ2-3, the V gene TRBV15; 12 nucleotides match TRBD1. The CDR3 runs to 16 residues. CDR1 and CDR2 (germline): LNHNV, YYDKDF (reference sequence). V trimming: 6 bases; J trimming: 5 bases; junction bases outside the gene matches: 9. The CDR3 protein is CATSPGTGGEVDTQYF. DNA of the CDR3: TGTGCCACCAGTCCCGGGACAGGGGGCGAGGTAGATACGCAGTATTTT.

The chain links TRBV7-8 to TRBJ2-3, with no clear D. The CDR3 contains 14 residues. CDR1 is SGHVS, CDR2 FQNEAQ, per germline. V lost 1 base, J lost 5 bases, and 10 bases lay in between. As DNA, the CDR3 is TGTGCCAGCAGCTTAGTGTTGTCGGGAGATACGCAGTATTTT. Translating it yields CASSLVLSGDTQYF.

This chain links TRBV4-2 with TRBJ1-1; D unresolved. Trimming removed 4 bases from V and 1 base from J, with 10 bases in between. The germline CDR1 and CDR2 sequences are LGHNA and YNFKEQ. The CDR3 is made up of 14 amino acids. The CDR3 sequence: CASSPLGRNTEAFF. In nucleotides, the CDR3 is TGTGCCAGCAGCCCCCTGGGCAGGAACACTGAAGCTTTCTTT.

The rearrangement uses TRBV9 and TRBJ2-7, with a tentative D call TRBD2 (5 bases). Trimming took off 4 bases at V and 2 bases at J, with 19 bases between the two ends. The germline V gene encodes CDR1 SGDLS and CDR2 YYNGEE. There are 16 residues in the CDR3. The CDR3 DNA reads as TGTGCCAGCAGCCCCTCCCCCGCGAGCGGAGCCTACGAGCAGTACTTC. It is translated as CASSPSPASGAYEQYF.

J is TRBJ2-2 and V is TRBV7-6; D is ambiguous. The CDR3 runs 18 residues. Germline V gene lookup returns CDR1 SGHVS and CDR2 FNYEAQ. Trimming took 0 bases from V and 0 from J, leaving 14 bases between them. CDR3 region: CASSLARLSATNTGELFF. CDR3 in DNA: TGTGCCAGCAGCTTAGCTCGATTGAGCGCGACGAACACCGGGGAGCTGTTTTTT.